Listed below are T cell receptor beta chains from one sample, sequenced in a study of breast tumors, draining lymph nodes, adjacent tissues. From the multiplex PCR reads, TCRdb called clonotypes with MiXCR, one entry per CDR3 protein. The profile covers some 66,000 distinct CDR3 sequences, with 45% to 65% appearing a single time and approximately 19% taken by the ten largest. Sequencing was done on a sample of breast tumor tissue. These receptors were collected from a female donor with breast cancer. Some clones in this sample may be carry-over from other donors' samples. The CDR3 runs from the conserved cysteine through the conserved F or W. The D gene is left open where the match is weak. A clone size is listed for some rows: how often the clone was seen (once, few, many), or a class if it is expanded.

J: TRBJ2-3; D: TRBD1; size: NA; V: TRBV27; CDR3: CASSLAGGRTDTQYF; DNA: TGTGCCAGCAGTTTAGCAGGGGGCAGGACAGATACGCAGTATTTT
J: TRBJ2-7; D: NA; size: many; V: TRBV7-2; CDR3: CASSRGGAGASYEQYF; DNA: TGTGCCAGCAGCCGGGGCGGGGCGGGGGCCTCCTACGAGCAGTACTTC
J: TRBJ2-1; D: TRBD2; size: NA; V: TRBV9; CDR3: CASSVQSGRARHEQFF; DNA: TGTGCCAGCAGCGTCCAAAGCGGGAGGGCGAGGCATGAGCAGTTCTTC
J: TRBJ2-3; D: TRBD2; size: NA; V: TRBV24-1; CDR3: CAQTAGGRADTQYF; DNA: TGTGCTCAGACAGCGGGGGGAAGGGCAGATACGCAGTATTTT
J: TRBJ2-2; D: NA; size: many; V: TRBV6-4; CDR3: CASSDEGGNTGELFF; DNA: TGTGCCAGCAGTGACGAGGGGGGCAACACCGGGGAGCTGTTTTTT
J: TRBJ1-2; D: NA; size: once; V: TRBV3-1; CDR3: CASRTANYGYTF; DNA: TGTGCCAGCAGAACAGCAAACTATGGCTACACCTTC
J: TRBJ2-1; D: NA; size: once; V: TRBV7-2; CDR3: CASSPTNTGEQFF; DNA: TGTGCCAGCAGCCCGACTAATACGGGTGAGCAGTTCTTC
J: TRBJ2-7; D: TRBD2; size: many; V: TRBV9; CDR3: CASSVGPGGHYEQYF; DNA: TGTGCCAGCAGCGTAGGCCCGGGGGGGCACTACGAGCAGTACTTC
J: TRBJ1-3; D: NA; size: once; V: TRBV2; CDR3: CASRAGLGGNTIYF; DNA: TGTGCCAGCCGAGCCGGTTTAGGAGGAAACACCATATATTTT
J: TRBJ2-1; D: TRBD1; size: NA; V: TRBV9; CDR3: CATRQGYSYNEQFF; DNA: TGTGCCACACGACAGGGCTACTCCTACAATGAGCAGTTCTTC
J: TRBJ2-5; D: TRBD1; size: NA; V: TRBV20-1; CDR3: CSARDSAGTGGWETQYF; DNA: TGCAGTGCTAGAGATTCGGCCGGGACAGGGGGCTGGGAGACCCAGTACTTC
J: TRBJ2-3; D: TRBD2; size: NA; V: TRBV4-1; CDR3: CASSHPKAGAADTQYF; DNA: TGCGCCAGCAGCCACCCGAAGGCGGGAGCGGCTGATACGCAGTATTTT
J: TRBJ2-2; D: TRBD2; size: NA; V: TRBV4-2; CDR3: CASRPLAGELFF; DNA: TGTGCCAGCAGACCACTAGCGGGGGAGCTGTTTTTT
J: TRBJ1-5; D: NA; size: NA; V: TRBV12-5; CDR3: CTLNQPQHF; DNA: TGTACCCTCAATCAGCCCCAGCATTTT
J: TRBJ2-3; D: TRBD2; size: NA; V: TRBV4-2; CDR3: CASSQGLAASTDTQYF; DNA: TGTGCCAGCAGCCAAGGACTAGCGGCAAGCACAGATACGCAGTATTTT
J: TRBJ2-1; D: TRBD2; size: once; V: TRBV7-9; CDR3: CASSRLAGENNEQFF; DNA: TGTGCCAGCAGCCGACTAGCGGGGGAGAACAATGAGCAGTTCTTC
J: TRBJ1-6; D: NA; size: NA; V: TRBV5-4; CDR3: CASSLGGSSPGPLHF; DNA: TGTGCCAGCAGCTTGGGTGGGTCCTCTCCAGGGCCCCTCCACTTT
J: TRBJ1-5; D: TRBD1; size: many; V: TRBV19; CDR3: CASSKGQSNQPQHF; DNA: TGTGCCAGTAGTAAGGGACAGAGCAATCAGCCCCAGCATTTT
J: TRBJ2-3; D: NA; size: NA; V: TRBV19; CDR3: CTSRVAVGTDTQYF; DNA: TGTACCAGTAGGGTAGCGGTGGGAACAGATACGCAGTATTTT
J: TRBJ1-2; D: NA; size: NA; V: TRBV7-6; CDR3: CASSASGGLAGYTF; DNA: TGTGCCAGCAGCGCCTCTGGAGGTTTGGCCGGCTACACCTTC
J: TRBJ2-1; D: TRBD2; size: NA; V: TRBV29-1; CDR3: CSVGGRSDNEQFF; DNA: TGCAGCGTTGGCGGGAGGTCCGACAATGAGCAGTTCTTC
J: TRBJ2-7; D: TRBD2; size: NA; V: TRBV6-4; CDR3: CASMAGLAAHF; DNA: TGTGCCAGCATGGCTGGGCTAGCGGCGCACTTC
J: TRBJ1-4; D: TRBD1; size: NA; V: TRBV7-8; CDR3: CASSGAHTGVVEKLFF; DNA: TGTGCCAGCAGCGGGGCCCACACAGGGGTTGTCGAAAAACTGTTTTTT
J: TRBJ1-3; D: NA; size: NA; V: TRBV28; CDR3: CASYRRTLNTIYF; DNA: TGTGCCAGCTATAGGAGGACATTAAACACCATATATTTT
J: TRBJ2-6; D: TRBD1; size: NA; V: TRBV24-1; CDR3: CATSGQGRSGANVLTF; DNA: TGTGCCACCAGCGGACAGGGGAGGTCAGGGGCCAACGTCCTGACTTTC
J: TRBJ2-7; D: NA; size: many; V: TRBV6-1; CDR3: CASTKDSPEQYF; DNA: TGTGCCAGCACTAAGGACTCTCCCGAGCAGTACTTC
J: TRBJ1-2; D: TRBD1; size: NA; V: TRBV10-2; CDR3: CASSESRTGSGYTF; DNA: TGCGCCAGCAGTGAGTCCAGGACAGGGAGTGGCTACACCTTC
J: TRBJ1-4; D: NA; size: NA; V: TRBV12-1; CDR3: CASSFTSSYNEKLFF; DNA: TGTGCCAGCAGCTTTACTAGCTCCTACAATGAAAAACTGTTTTTT
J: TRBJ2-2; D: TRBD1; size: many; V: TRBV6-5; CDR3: CASSTRTGGIANTGELFF; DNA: TGTGCCAGCAGTACCAGGACAGGGGGAATCGCGAACACCGGGGAGCTGTTTTTT
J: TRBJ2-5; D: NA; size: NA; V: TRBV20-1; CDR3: CSARYDGTRETQYF; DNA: TGCAGTGCTAGGTACGACGGGACGAGGGAGACCCAGTACTTC
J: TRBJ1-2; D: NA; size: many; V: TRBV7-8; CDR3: CASSPRTSSGYGYPF; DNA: TGTGCCAGCAGCCCCCGGACCTCGTCGGGCTATGGCTACCCCTTC
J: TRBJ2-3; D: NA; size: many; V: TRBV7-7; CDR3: CASSLSEADTQYF; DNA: TGTGCTAGCAGCTTAAGTGAGGCAGATACGCAGTATTTT
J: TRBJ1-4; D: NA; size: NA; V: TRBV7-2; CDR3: CASSPSWGGYEKLFF; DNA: TGTGCCAGCAGCCCTTCCTGGGGGGGGTACGAAAAACTGTTTTTT
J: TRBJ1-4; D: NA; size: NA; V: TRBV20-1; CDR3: CSARERNEKLFF; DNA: TGCAGTGCTAGAGAGAGAAATGAAAAACTGTTTTTT
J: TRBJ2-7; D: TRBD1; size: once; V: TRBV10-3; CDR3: CAISVTGEDFLEQYF; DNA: TGTGCCATCAGTGTGACAGGGGAAGACTTTTTGGAGCAGTACTTC
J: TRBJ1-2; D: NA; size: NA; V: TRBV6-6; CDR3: CASSTGLYGYTF; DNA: TGTGCCAGCAGTACAGGGCTCTATGGCTACACCTTC
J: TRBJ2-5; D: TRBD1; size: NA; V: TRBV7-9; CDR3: CVSSRTGATQYF; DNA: TGTGTCAGCAGCCGGACAGGGGCGACCCAGTACTTC
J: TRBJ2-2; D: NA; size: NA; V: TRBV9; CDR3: CASSVEQGNTGELFF; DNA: TGTGCCAGCAGCGTAGAACAGGGGAACACCGGGGAGCTGTTTTTT
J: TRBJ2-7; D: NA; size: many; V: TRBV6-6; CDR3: CASSRFSGGHSYEQYF; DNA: TGTGCCAGCAGTCGCTTTTCCGGGGGACACTCCTACGAGCAGTACTTC
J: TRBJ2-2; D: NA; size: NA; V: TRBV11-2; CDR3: CASSNNRDSDSGELFF; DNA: TGTGCCAGCAGCAATAACCGAGACAGCGACTCTGGGGAGCTGTTTTTT
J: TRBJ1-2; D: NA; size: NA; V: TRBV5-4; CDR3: CASSLGAGSSSGNTF; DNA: TGTGCCAGCAGCTTGGGGGCAGGATCGAGCTCTGGAAACACCTTC
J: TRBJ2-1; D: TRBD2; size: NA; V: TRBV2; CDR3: CASMAGTSANNEQFF; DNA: TGTGCCAGCATGGCTGGGACTAGCGCCAACAATGAGCAGTTCTTC
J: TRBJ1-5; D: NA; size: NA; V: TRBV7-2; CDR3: CASSLGLELRGFNQPQHF; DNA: TGTGCCAGCAGCTTAGGGTTAGAACTAAGAGGATTCAATCAGCCCCAGCATTTT
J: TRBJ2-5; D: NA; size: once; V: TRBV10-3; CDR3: CAISGGVQETQYF; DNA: TGTGCCATCAGTGGGGGGGTCCAAGAGACCCAGTACTTC
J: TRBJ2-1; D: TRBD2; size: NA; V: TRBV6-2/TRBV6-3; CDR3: CASSLGTSGRAEGEQFF; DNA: TGTGCCAGCAGTCTGGGGACTAGCGGGAGGGCCGAGGGGGAGCAGTTCTTC
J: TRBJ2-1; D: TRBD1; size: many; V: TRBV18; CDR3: CASSPSGGQGGQVKQFF; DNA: TGTGCCAGCTCACCATCCGGGGGACAGGGGGGCCAGGTTAAGCAGTTCTTC
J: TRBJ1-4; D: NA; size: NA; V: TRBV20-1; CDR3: CSAREWGGEKLFF; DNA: TGCAGTGCTAGAGAGTGGGGCGGTGAAAAACTGTTTTTT
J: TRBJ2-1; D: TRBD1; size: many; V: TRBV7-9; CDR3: CASSGGQGGVNEQFF; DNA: TGTGCCAGCAGCGGGGGACAGGGCGGCGTGAATGAGCAGTTCTTC
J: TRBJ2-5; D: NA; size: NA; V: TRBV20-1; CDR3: CSAVNKGTSETQYF; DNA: TGCAGTGCTGTTAATAAGGGAACATCAGAGACCCAGTACTTC
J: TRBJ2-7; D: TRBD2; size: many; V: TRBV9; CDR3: CASSVATRLAGPLDEQYF; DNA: TGTGCCAGCAGCGTAGCAACTCGACTAGCGGGGCCCCTCGACGAGCAGTACTTC
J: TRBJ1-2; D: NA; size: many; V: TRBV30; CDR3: CAWRTTVVRDGYTF; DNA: TGTGCCTGGAGGACTACGGTAGTCCGGGATGGCTACACCTTC
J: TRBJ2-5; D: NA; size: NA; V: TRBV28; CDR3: CASRGSGIQETQYF; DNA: TGTGCCAGCAGAGGGTCGGGGATCCAAGAGACCCAGTACTTC
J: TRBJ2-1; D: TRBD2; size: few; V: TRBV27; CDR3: CASSWTSGRAYNEQFF; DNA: TGTGCCAGCAGCTGGACTAGCGGGAGGGCCTACAATGAGCAGTTCTTC
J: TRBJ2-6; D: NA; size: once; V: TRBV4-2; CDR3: CASSLRGRGPSGTNVLTF; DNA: TGTGCCAGCAGCTTACGTGGCAGGGGCCCCTCTGGGACCAACGTCCTGACTTTC
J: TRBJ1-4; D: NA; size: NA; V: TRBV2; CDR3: CASSRTATNEKLFF; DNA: TGTGCCAGCAGTAGGACGGCAACTAATGAAAAACTGTTTTTT
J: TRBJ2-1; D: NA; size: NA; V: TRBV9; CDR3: CASSVGAASYNEPFF; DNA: TGTGCCAGCAGCGTGGGAGCCGCCTCCTACAATGAGCCGTTCTTC
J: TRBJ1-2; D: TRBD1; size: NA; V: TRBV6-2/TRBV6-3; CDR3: CASLPRGGATGGYTF; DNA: TGTGCCAGCCTACCGCGAGGGGGCGCGACAGGGGGCTACACCTTC
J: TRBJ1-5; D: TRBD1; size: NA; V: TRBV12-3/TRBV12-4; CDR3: CASSSTGRNSNQPQHF; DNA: TGTGCCAGCAGTTCGACAGGGAGAAATAGCAATCAGCCCCAGCATTTT